The present entry profiles one T cell receptor (beta chain) with its context. Which antigen it targets is not known. Per-base quality was not reported, and no clone a single base away is much larger than it. The library was prepared using the immunoSEQ multiplex PCR assay. TCRdb limited this immuneACCESS table to in-frame rearrangements with V and J called. A share of clones is missing; checked studies link under half to unresolved V genes, and the rest is unexplained. The sample contains around 63,000 clones, about 98% of them found a single time. The ten largest account for over 0.15% of the sample. This sample stems from a study of technical replicates of blood from a few donors (dated by TCRdb to between 2016 and 2019). From its cysteine to its phenylalanine, the CDR3 spans 14 amino acids. Just CDR3 DNA is preserved here, 42 bases in frame from base 1. Based on the germline V gene, the CDR1 and CDR2 sequences are MNHNS and SASEGT. Ends trimmed: V by 7 bases, J by 5 bases; bases unmatched to a gene: 10.

The TCR was taken from a human donor in good health. Sequencing input: T cells isolated from PBMCs. The chain is made from TRBV6-1 and TRBJ1-2; TRBD1 lines up with 7 middle nucleotides. The CDR3 is CASIAGTAIYGYTF. The nucleotide sequence is given as TGTGCCAGCATTGCCGGGACAGCCATTTATGGCTACACCTTC.